The 25 T cell receptor beta chains listed next were all sequenced from one sample in a study of T cell repertoires in cytomegalovirus infection. TCRdb re-derived calls from the reads in MiXCR, one entry per CDR3 protein. The sample has about 110,000 distinct CDR3 sequences, around 40% seen once. Their antigens are not known. The source material was CD8+ T cells from cultured PBMCs, sampled from culture after CMV antigen stimulation. The receptors derive from a human donor in good health (CMV status not recorded). Some clones in this sample may be carry-over from other donors' samples.

V usage is TRBV7-8 and J usage is TRBJ2-7; unclear D gene. Trimming removed 6 bases from V and 0 bases from J, with 18 bases in between. The CDR3 consists of 16 residues. From germline, CDR1 is SGHVS and CDR2 FQNEAQ. CDR3 DNA sequence: TGTGCCAGCAGGGTTACCGTAGCCGATAGCTCCTACGAGCAGTACTTC. It translates to CASRVTVADSSYEQYF.

This clonotype has only one observation. This chain links TRBV6-2 or TRBV6-3 with TRBJ1-1; a possible D gene is TRBD1 (5 bases). The length of the CDR3 is 16 residues. The V and J ends lost 4 bases and 0 bases respectively, with 15 bases between them. The germline V gene has CDR1 MNHEY and CDR2 SVGEGT. CDR3 loop: CASSSPPPTVNTEAFF. Written as DNA, the CDR3 is TGTGCCAGCAGTTCCCCTCCGCCGACAGTGAACACTGAAGCTTTCTTT.

In this sample, this clonotype is large. CDR3 nucleotides: TGTGCCAGCAGCTTAACTCAGGACCAAGAGACCCAGTACTTC. Its protein product is CASSLTQDQETQYF. This chain links TRBV7-9 with TRBJ2-5, with D unclear. The germline V and J ends were trimmed by 2 bases and 0 bases, with 7 bases remaining between them. This CDR3 contains 14 residues. CDR1 SEHNR and CDR2 FQNEAQ come from the germline V gene (reference sequence).

The chain joins TRBV7-6 to TRBJ2-7; 9 nucleotides align to TRBD1. CDR3 length: 15 residues. Germline V CDR1 and CDR2: SGHVS, FNYEAQ. J gave up 3 bases and V 5 bases, and 8 bases lay outside the gene matches. The chain's CDR3 is CASSAGSGQGYEQYF. CDR3 DNA sequence: TGTGCCAGCAGCGCAGGATCGGGACAGGGCTACGAGCAGTACTTC.

J is TRBJ2-7 and V is TRBV20-1, with TRBD1 identical over 10 bases. After removal of 3 bases from V and 6 bases from J, the junction contained 2 bases not matched to a gene. There are 12 residues in the CDR3. Germline loops: CDR1 DFQATT, CDR2 SNEGSKA (reference sequence). CDR3 region: CSARGTGVEQYF. The CDR3 bases are TGCAGTGCTAGGGGGACAGGGGTCGAGCAGTACTTC.

This clonotype was recorded once. The CDR3 DNA follows: TGTGCCAGCAGCTTAGGTCTCAGGGTAGAAGCTTTCTTT. Residues: CASSLGLRVEAFF. The chain combines TRBV7-6 with TRBJ1-1, with a weak D call TRBD1 (5 bases). The CDR3 totals 13 residues. Germline CDR1 and CDR2: SGHVS and FNYEAQ. With 1 base removed from V and 8 bases from J, the gap between germline ends came to 11 bases.

The rearrangement joins TRBV12-3 or TRBV12-4 to TRBJ2-1, with TRBD2 matching 13 bases. The J segment lost 6 bases and the V segment lost 5 bases, leaving 13 bases of the junction unmatched. The CDR3 has 18 amino acids. Written as DNA, the CDR3 is TGTGCCAGCAGTGTGCGTGGTCCCACTAGCGGGGGGGCCAATGAGCAGTTCTTC. As protein: CASSVRGPTSGGANEQFF.

This clonotype was seen ten or more times. CDR3 in amino acids: CASSVPGLAGGAVKGGELFF. The CDR3 coding sequence is TGTGCCAGCAGCGTCCCGGGACTAGCGGGGGGGGCAGTAAAAGGCGGGGAGCTGTTTTTT. V usage is TRBV7-8 and J usage is TRBJ2-2; 16 bases line up with TRBD2. V gave up 5 bases and J gave up 7 bases; unmatched junction bases: 16. CDR3 length: 20 amino acids. CDR1 and CDR2 (germline): SGHVS, FQNEAQ.

The chain uses TRBV7-6 and TRBJ2-1; D ambiguous. The germline gives CDR1 SGHVS, CDR2 FNYEAQ. Trimming took off 3 bases at V and 6 bases at J, with 9 bases between the two ends. The CDR3 runs 13 residues. CDR3 coding DNA: TGTGCCAGCAGCTTTGAGTGGGGCAATGAGCAGTTCTTC. This gives the protein CASSFEWGNEQFF.

The CDR3 sequence: CASSFGKNTEAFF. CDR3 bases: TGTGCCAGCAGCTTTGGGAAGAACACTGAAGCTTTCTTT. V and J are TRBV7-8 and TRBJ1-1; D is unresolved. Trimming shortened V by 3 bases and J by 1 base, and 6 bases separated the two germline ends. This CDR3 contains 13 residues. Germline V gives CDR1 SGHVS, CDR2 FQNEAQ. Together with reference TRBV7-8 and TRBJ1-1, the CDR3 gives the full variable domain: GAGVSQSPRYKVAKRGQDVALRCDPISGHVSLFWYQQALGQGPEFLTYFQNEAQLDKSGLPSDRFFAERPEGSVSTLKIQRTQQEDSAVYLCASSFGKNTEAFFGQGTRLTVV.

The rearrangement uses TRBV4-1 and TRBJ2-7, with a weak D call TRBD1 (5 bases). V dropped 1 base and J dropped 0 bases, with 13 bases sitting between them. Germline V gene data show CDR1 as MGHRA and CDR2 as YSYEKL. CDR3 length: 16 residues. The CDR3 DNA reads TGCGCCAGCAGCCAAGTTCCAGGGCCTTCCTCCTACGAGCAGTACTTC. It is translated as CASSQVPGPSSYEQYF.

The chain couples TRBV19 to TRBJ1-5, with D possibly matching TRBD1 (6 bases). Germline values: CDR1 LNHDA, CDR2 SQIVND (reference sequence). This CDR3 contains 13 residues. V lost 8 bases and J 2 bases, leaving 10 bases between the germline ends. The CDR3 nucleotides are TGTGCCAGTTTTCCAGGGGGCAATCAGCCCCAGCATTTT. Translating it yields CASFPGGNQPQHF.

This chain uses TRBV14 with TRBJ1-5; TRBD1 agrees at 10 bases. Germline-derived CDR1 and CDR2 are SGHDN and FVKESK. The CDR3 contains 18 residues. J gave up 0 bases and V 4 bases, and 9 bases lay outside the gene matches. CDR3 DNA sequence: TGTGCCAGCAGCCTAAGGGACAGGGGCTCAGATAGCAATCAGCCCCAGCATTTT. Its protein is CASSLRDRGSDSNQPQHF. Together with reference TRBV14 and TRBJ1-5, the CDR3 gives the full variable domain: EAGVTQFPSHSVIEKGQTVTLRCDPISGHDNLYWYRRVMGKEIKFLLHFVKESKQDESGMPNNRFLAERTGGTYSTLKVQPAELEDSGVYFCASSLRDRGSDSNQPQHFGDGTRLSIL.

The rearrangement joins TRBV10-3 to TRBJ2-3; D is unresolved. In germline, CDR1 is ENHRY, CDR2 SYGVKD. The CDR3 is 15 amino acids. V dropped 0 bases and J dropped 9 bases, with 16 bases sitting between them. Here the CDR3 DNA reads TGTGCCATCAGTGAGTCGAGGTCCAGTGGCGGCACGCAGTATTTT. This encodes CAISESRSSGGTQYF.

This clonotype was seen a handful of times. The CDR3 DNA is TGTGCCGTGAGAGGGGTTTACAATGAGCAGTTCTTC. This codes for CAVRGVYNEQFF. The chain combines TRBV12-3 or TRBV12-4 with TRBJ2-1; the D call may be TRBD1 or TRBD2 (5 bases each). The length of the CDR3 is 12 residues. V lost 11 bases and J lost 4, with 12 bases in between.

This clonotype was counted ten times or more. The chain employs TRBV7-2 and TRBJ2-5; D may be TRBD1 (5 bases). CDR1 and CDR2 (germline): SGHTA, FQGNSA. Trimming left V 7 bases short and J 5 bases short, with 17 bases between. The CDR3 consists of 14 residues. CDR3 in amino acids: CASTPRRRDETQYF. Here the CDR3 DNA reads TGTGCCAGCACCCCGCGGCGCAGGGATGAGACCCAGTACTTC.

The chain carries TRBV12-3 or TRBV12-4 and TRBJ1-5, with 7 positions matching TRBD1. The CDR3 loop spans 13 amino acids. V lost 6 bases, J lost 8 bases, and 7 bases stayed unmatched. The CDR3 here is CASSNRGAEPQHF. CDR3 DNA sequence: TGTGCCAGCAGCAACAGGGGAGCGGAGCCCCAGCATTTT.

The rearrangement links TRBV4-1 to TRBJ2-2; D call uncertain. With 4 bases removed from V and 0 bases from J, the gap between germline ends came to 6 bases. This CDR3 is built from 14 residues. Germline V gives CDR1 MGHRA, CDR2 YSYEKL. CDR3 loop: CASSPLANTGELFF. In nucleotides, the CDR3 is TGCGCCAGCAGCCCCCTAGCGAACACCGGGGAGCTGTTTTTT.

The rearrangement joins TRBV9 to TRBJ2-1; tentatively, D is TRBD2 (7 bases). The CDR3 is made up of 16 amino acids. The germline gives CDR1 SGDLS, CDR2 YYNGEE. Trimming removed 3 bases from V and 5 bases from J, with 18 bases in between. The CDR3 DNA reads TGTGCCAGCAGCGGGGGGGGGCTAGAAGTTAACAATGAGCAGTTCTTC. The encoded protein is CASSGGGLEVNNEQFF.

V usage is TRBV27 and J usage is TRBJ2-2, with 14 bases lining up with TRBD2. The CDR3 is made up of 15 amino acids. Trimming cost V 6 bases and J 9 bases; bases outside gene matches: 6. Germline V gene sequence: CDR1 MNHEY, CDR2 SMNVEV (reference sequence). The CDR3 spells CASSRLAGGPRELFF. The CDR3 bases are TGTGCCAGCAGCCGACTAGCGGGGGGGCCCCGGGAGCTGTTTTTT.

This clonotype was seen only once. The chain couples TRBV7-4 to TRBJ1-1; 10 bases agree with TRBD1. With V trimmed by 5 bases and J by 8 bases, 11 bases remained unmatched. CDR3 length equals 15 residues. Germline-derived CDR1 and CDR2 are SGHVT and SQSDAQ. For the CDR3, the DNA is TGTGCCAGCAGCCGTGTACGGGGGACAGGGGAGGAAGCTTTCTTT. This encodes CASSRVRGTGEEAFF.

This chain's CDR3 is CSARDRVTGTGRFEQYF. In DNA form, the CDR3 reads TGCAGTGCTAGAGATAGGGTGACCGGGACAGGGAGATTTGAGCAGTACTTC. The chain has TRBV20-1 and TRBJ2-7; TRBD1 aligns across 9 bases. The V gene's germline CDR1 is DFQATT and CDR2 SNEGSKA (reference sequence). The CDR3 extends over 17 amino acids. The V and J ends lost 0 bases and 7 bases, in that order; junction bases with no gene match: 16.

The CDR3 nucleotides are TGTGCCGCAGGGCACATCAAGCCTAGCACAGATACGCAGTATTTT. It is translated as CAAGHIKPSTDTQYF. The gene calls are TRBV7-9 and TRBJ2-3; the D gene is possibly TRBD1 (5 bases). This CDR3 is built from 15 residues. The V gene's germline CDR1 is SEHNR and CDR2 FQNEAQ (reference sequence). Trimming shortened V by 11 bases and J by 0 bases, and 18 bases separated the two germline ends.

The sample holds a few counts of this clonotype. V is TRBV7-9 and J is TRBJ2-1; 8 bases line up with TRBD2. The CDR3 is made up of 17 amino acids. V gave up 4 bases and J gave up 7 bases; unmatched junction bases: 15. The germline CDR1 and CDR2 sequences are SEHNR and FQNEAQ (reference sequence). CDR3 loop: CASSSPPGRGGLNEQFF. The CDR3 nucleotides read TGTGCCAGCAGCTCGCCCCCCGGGAGGGGGGGCCTGAATGAGCAGTTCTTC.

The chain joins TRBV4-1 to TRBJ2-3; 8 nucleotides match TRBD1. Per germline, CDR1 MGHRA and CDR2 YSYEKL. This CDR3 is built from 16 residues. J was trimmed by 0 bases and V by 3 bases; bases with no gene match: 5. The CDR3 reads CASSHRTGTSTDTQYF. CDR3 DNA: TGCGCCAGCAGCCACCGGACAGGGACCAGCACAGATACGCAGTATTTT.